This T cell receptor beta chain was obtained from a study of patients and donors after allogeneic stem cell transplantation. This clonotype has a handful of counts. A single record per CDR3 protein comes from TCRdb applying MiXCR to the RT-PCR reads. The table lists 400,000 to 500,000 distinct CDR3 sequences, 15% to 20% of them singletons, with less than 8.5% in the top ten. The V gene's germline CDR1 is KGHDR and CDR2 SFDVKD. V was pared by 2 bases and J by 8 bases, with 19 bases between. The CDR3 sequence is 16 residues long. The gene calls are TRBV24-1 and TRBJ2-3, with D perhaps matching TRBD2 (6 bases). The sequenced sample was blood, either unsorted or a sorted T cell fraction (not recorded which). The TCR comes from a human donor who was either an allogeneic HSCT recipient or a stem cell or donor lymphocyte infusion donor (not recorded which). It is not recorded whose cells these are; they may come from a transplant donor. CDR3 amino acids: CATSDSGTPKGGTQYF. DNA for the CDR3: TGTGCCACCAGTGATTCCGGGACTCCCAAAGGAGGTACGCAGTATTTT.